This TCR beta chain was obtained from a study of T cells in pancreatic ductal adenocarcinoma. In germline, CDR1 is MGHRA, CDR2 YSYEKL. The CDR3 has 15 residues. V shed 1 base, J shed 4 bases, and the junction held 7 bases outside the gene matches. Measured with immunoSEQ multiplex PCR; TCRdb has only the in-frame clones, and not every one. The sample includes around 10,000 clones, over 55% of them seen just once. The selected patients with pancreatic ductal adenocarcinoma had surgery but no neoadjuvant therapy. The sample taken for sequencing was pancreatic tumor tissue. The source of this sequence is a human donor with pancreatic ductal adenocarcinoma. The chain links TRBV4-1 to TRBJ2-7; 7 nucleotides line up with TRBD1. The CDR3 nucleotides read TGCGCCAGCAGCCAAGCCCGGGACAGCTTATACGAGCAGTACTTC. Its translation is CASSQARDSLYEQYF.